These 30 T cell receptor beta chains share one sample of origin, sequenced in a study of T cell responses to AZD1222 COVID-19 vaccine. Assay used: immunoSEQ multiplex PCR; TCRdb lists only in-frame clones, some missing. The sample lists tens of thousands of clones, about 91% occurring once. Sequenced material: peripheral blood, taken on day 0 of AZD1222 vaccination. The receptors stem from an adult in good health.

This sequence joins TRBV7-9 and TRBJ1-1; a weak D match, TRBD1 (5 bases). V was pared by 1 base and J by 8 bases, with 8 bases between. The CDR3 has 12 residues. CDR1 is SEHNR, CDR2 FQNEAQ, per germline (reference sequence). DNA of the CDR3: TGTGCCAGCAGCTTAGGACAGCCAGAAGCTTTCTTT. This gives the protein CASSLGQPEAFF.

This clone was observed a single time. The CDR3 region has the DNA TGCGCCAGCAGCGTAACCCAGTCGGGTCAAGCCGCCCATATTATCCAAGAGACCCAGTACTTC. Its translation is CASSVTQSGQAAHIIQETQYF. This chain joins TRBV5-1 and TRBJ2-5; D call uncertain. Trimming left V 4 bases short and J 1 base short, with 32 bases between. The CDR3 is made up of 21 amino acids. CDR1 is SGHRS, CDR2 YFSETQ, per germline.

The V and J genes are TRBV4-3 and TRBJ1-1; D gene uncertain. CDR1 and CDR2 (germline): LGHNA, YSLEER. This CDR3 contains 14 residues. V was cut by 0 bases and J by 8 bases, with 13 bases left in between. CDR3 residues: CASSQDDIRTEAFF. The CDR3, as DNA: TGCGCCAGCAGCCAAGATGACATACGGACGGAAGCTTTCTTT.

The V call is TRBV2, the J call TRBJ2-2; no firm D call. This CDR3 contains 13 residues. The germline V gene has CDR1 SNHLY and CDR2 FYNNEI. V lost 8 bases and J lost 1, with 8 bases in between. The CDR3 loop is CASQAQNTGELFF. The CDR3 DNA follows: TGTGCCAGCCAAGCCCAGAACACCGGGGAGCTGTTTTTT.

The chain couples TRBV28 to TRBJ2-6; D may match TRBD1 or TRBD2 (5 bases each). Trimming pared 3 bases from V and 2 bases from J, leaving 8 bases between. Germline V CDR1 and CDR2: MDHEN, SYDVKM. This CDR3 contains 15 residues. The CDR3 spells CASSLGVTGANVLTF. Written as DNA, the CDR3 is TGTGCCAGCAGTTTGGGGGTCACTGGGGCCAACGTCCTGACTTTC. The complete variable domain, with remaining parts taken from reference TRBV28 and TRBJ2-6, reads DVKVTQSSRYLVKRTGEKVFLECVQDMDHENMFWYRQDPGLGLRLIYFSYDVKMKEKGDIPEGYSVSREKKERFSLILESASTNQTSMYLCASSLGVTGANVLTFGAGSRLTVL.

V is TRBV5-1 and J is TRBJ2-1; D is uncertain. This CDR3 has 12 residues. Trimming stripped 0 bases from V and 7 bases from J, with 5 bases between. Germline V gene lookup returns CDR1 SGHRS and CDR2 YFSETQ. CDR3 amino acids: CASSLGRNEQFF. The CDR3, as DNA: TGCGCCAGCAGCTTGGGTCGAAATGAGCAGTTCTTC.

This clone was observed a few times. The chain combines TRBV28 with TRBJ2-5; TRBD1 agrees at 10 bases. Germline V gene lookup returns CDR1 MDHEN and CDR2 SYDVKM. V lost 5 bases to trimming and J lost 1 base; unmatched junction nucleotides: 16. The CDR3 spans 19 residues. Written as DNA, the CDR3 is TGTGCCAGCAGTCAAAACATTCATGGACAGGGGGGCCCCCAAGAGACCCAGTACTTC. Its translation is CASSQNIHGQGGPQETQYF.

This chain connects TRBV3-1 (or the pseudogene TRBV3-2) to TRBJ2-3; D tentatively fits TRBD1 or TRBD2 (5 bases each). The CDR3 has 18 amino acids. V gave up 3 bases and J gave up 1 base, with 20 bases separating them. The germline V gene encodes CDR1 LGHDT and CDR2 YNNKEL (reference sequence). This CDR3 is CASSHPRGRKGRTDTQYF. CDR3 nucleotide sequence: TGTGCCAGCAGCCACCCCCGGGGCCGGAAAGGACGCACAGATACGCAGTATTTT.

The V and J genes are TRBV6-1 and TRBJ1-5; unclear D gene. The germline V gene encodes CDR1 MNHNS and CDR2 SASEGT. The ends were cut back, 1 base at V and 7 bases at J, with 11 bases in the middle. The CDR3 has 14 amino acids. CDR3 DNA sequence: TGTGCCAGCAGTGAAGAGGGTTGGAGGCAGCCCCAGCATTTT. The encoded protein is CASSEEGWRQPQHF.

The chain joins TRBV5-1 to TRBJ2-7, with 7 bases matching TRBD2. Trimming at V came to 4 bases and at J to 1 base, leaving 5 bases not matched to a gene. The CDR3 sequence is 14 residues long. Per the germline V gene, CDR1 is SGHRS and CDR2 is YFSETQ. The CDR3 bases are TGCGCCAGCAGCCGCGGGACTACATCCTACGAGCAGTACTTC. Translated, it gives CASSRGTTSYEQYF.

The V and J genes are TRBV5-1 and TRBJ2-7; 11 bases fit TRBD1. The CDR3 has 15 residues. Germline V lookup: CDR1 SGHRS, CDR2 YFSETQ. V was clipped by 4 bases and J by 6 bases; unmatched bases: 9. The CDR3 DNA reads TGCGCCAGCAGCGCCTTACCGGGACAGGGGGGCGAGCAGTACTTC. It specifies CASSALPGQGGEQYF. Based on the CDR3 plus reference TRBV5-1 and TRBJ2-7, the full variable domain is KAGVTQTPRYLIKTRGQQVTLSCSPISGHRSVSWYQQTPGQGLQFLFEYFSETQRNKGNFPGRFSGRQFSNSRSEMNVSTLELGDSALYLCASSALPGQGGEQYFGPGTRLTVT.

This chain uses TRBV5-6 with TRBJ2-5; D is unresolved. The length of the CDR3 is 16 residues. V lost 2 bases and J 3 bases, leaving 17 bases between the germline ends. CDR1 and CDR2 from the germline V gene are SGHDT and YYEEEE. This CDR3 reads CASSFDTASPEETQYF. CDR3 in DNA: TGTGCCAGCAGCTTTGACACCGCGAGCCCAGAAGAGACCCAGTACTTC.

This rearrangement joins TRBV10-3 to TRBJ1-2; 8 bases line up with TRBD1. The CDR3 has 15 amino acids. In germline, CDR1 is ENHRY, CDR2 SYGVKD. V trimming: 3 bases; J trimming: 6 bases; junction bases outside the gene matches: 9. The chain's CDR3 is CAISEARAGGDGYTF. The CDR3 DNA sequence: TGTGCCATCAGTGAAGCTAGGGCAGGGGGCGATGGCTACACCTTC.

The chain recombines TRBV5-8 with TRBJ2-7, with D hard to call. CDR3 length: 15 residues. Germline V CDR1 and CDR2: SGHTS, YDEGEE. Trimming took off 5 bases at V and 3 bases at J, with 18 bases between the two ends. The CDR3 spells CASRLVNAKLYEQYF. Written as DNA, the CDR3 is TGTGCCAGCAGGCTGGTGAATGCAAAACTCTACGAGCAGTACTTC.

J is TRBJ1-1 and V is TRBV9; 9 bases line up with TRBD1. V shed 1 base and J 5 bases; nucleotides not matched to a gene: 9. Looked up from germline, CDR1 is SGDLS and CDR2 is YYNGEE. CDR3 length equals 16 residues. CDR3 in DNA: TGTGCCAGCAGCGTAACCGGGACAGGGAGAGGGACTGAAGCTTTCTTT. This gives the protein CASSVTGTGRGTEAFF. The whole variable domain, filled in from reference TRBV9 and TRBJ1-1, reads DSGVTQTPKHLITATGQRVTLRCSPRSGDLSVYWYQQSLDQGLQFLIQYYNGEERAKGNILERFSAQQFPDLHSELNLSSLELGDSALYFCASSVTGTGRGTEAFFGQGTRLTVV.

The chain joins TRBV19 to TRBJ2-7, with 8 positions matching TRBD1. This CDR3 has 14 residues. CDR1 is LNHDA, CDR2 SQIVND, per germline (reference sequence). V was clipped by 5 bases and J by 1 base; unmatched bases: 4. CDR3 region: CASSRTGGSYEQYF. The DNA of the CDR3 is TGTGCCAGTAGTCGAACAGGGGGGTCCTACGAGCAGTACTTC.

The rearrangement joins TRBV27 to TRBJ2-3; 11 positions agree with TRBD2. The CDR3 has 20 amino acids. The germline V gene has CDR1 MNHEY and CDR2 SMNVEV (reference sequence). V trimming: 8 bases; J trimming: 1 base; junction bases outside the gene matches: 20. The CDR3: CASGFLGASGGPEGTDTQYF. CDR3 sequence (DNA): TGTGCCAGCGGATTTCTTGGGGCTAGCGGGGGGCCGGAGGGCACAGATACGCAGTATTTT.

The rearrangement uses TRBV28 and TRBJ1-2; TRBD1 matches at 7 bases. This CDR3 region has 14 residues. Trimming removed 6 bases from V and 7 bases from J; junction bases left unmatched: 11. Per germline, CDR1 MDHEN and CDR2 SYDVKM. The CDR3 DNA follows: TGTGCCAGCAGGCCAAGGCAGGGGGATCGTGGCTACACCTTC. Its protein is CASRPRQGDRGYTF.

The gene calls are TRBV5-5 and TRBJ1-5; maybe TRBD1 (5 bases). Trimming removed 3 bases at V and 7 bases at J, with 14 bases between. Looked up from germline, CDR1 is SGHKS and CDR2 is YYEKEE (reference sequence). This CDR3 spans 14 amino acids. The CDR3 sequence: CASSYAGDAQPQHF. The CDR3 DNA sequence: TGTGCCAGCAGCTACGCTGGGGACGCACAGCCCCAGCATTTT.

V usage is TRBV7-2 and J usage is TRBJ1-6; tentative D call: TRBD1 (6 bases). The CDR3 has 15 amino acids. The germline V and J ends were trimmed by 1 base and 6 bases, with 10 bases remaining between them. Germline CDR1 reads SGHTA; CDR2 reads FQGNSA. CDR3 loop: CASSLVGQANSPLHF. The DNA for the CDR3 is TGTGCCAGCAGCTTAGTGGGACAAGCTAATTCACCCCTCCACTTT.

This clone has only a few counts. The same CDR3 is also encoded by other DNA sequences in this sample. This rearrangement joins TRBV27 to TRBJ2-7; possible D gene TRBD2, 7 bases. Germline V CDR1 and CDR2: MNHEY, SMNVEV (reference sequence). Trimming took off 8 bases at V and 2 bases at J, with 16 bases between the two ends. The CDR3 is 14 residues long. The CDR3 loop reads CASSLSGGTYEQYF. CDR3 nucleotides: TGTGCCAGCTCTCTATCGGGGGGCACCTACGAGCAGTACTTC.

V and J are TRBV27 and TRBJ2-7, with 8 nucleotides matching TRBD1. This CDR3 has 14 amino acids. V gave up 3 bases and J gave up 4 bases; unmatched junction bases: 5. Germline V gene sequence: CDR1 MNHEY, CDR2 SMNVEV (reference sequence). This chain's CDR3 is CASSLRRGLYEQYF. CDR3 DNA: TGTGCCAGCAGTTTGCGCAGGGGGCTTTACGAGCAGTACTTC.

In its sample, this clone was seen a few times. This chain connects TRBV30 to TRBJ2-7; 14 bases are shared with TRBD2. This CDR3 comprises 15 residues. In germline, CDR1 is GTSNPN, CDR2 SVGIG (reference sequence). V dropped 3 bases and J dropped 8; count of bases not matched to a gene: 9. CDR3 sequence: CAWSRSTSGGAKQYF. CDR3 nucleotide sequence: TGTGCCTGGAGCCGCTCGACTAGCGGGGGGGCAAAGCAGTACTTC. Full variable domain (remainder filled in from reference TRBV30 and TRBJ2-7): SQTIHQWPATLVQPVGSPLSLECTVEGTSNPNLYWYRQAAGRGLQLLFYSVGIGQISSEVPQNLSASRPQDRQFILSSKKLLLSDSGFYLCAWSRSTSGGAKQYFGPGTRLTVT.

V usage is TRBV5-6 and J usage is TRBJ2-7, with a weak D call TRBD2 (7 bases). The CDR3 runs 14 residues. V was trimmed by 4 bases and J by 1 base, leaving 12 bases between them. Looked up from germline, CDR1 is SGHDT and CDR2 is YYEEEE. The CDR3 DNA reads TGTGCCAGCAGCGCGGGGGCCTCATCCTACGAGCAGTACTTC. It codes for CASSAGASSYEQYF.

For the CDR3, the DNA is TGTGCCAGTTTGGACAGGGAGGCTGAAGCTTTCTTT. Protein product: CASLDREAEAFF. The V gene is TRBV2, the J gene TRBJ1-1; 8 nucleotides match TRBD1. The trim removed 9 bases at V and 6 bases at J, leaving 6 bases unmatched. Germline CDR1 SNHLY, CDR2 FYNNEI. This CDR3 has 12 amino acids.

The chain has TRBV5-5 and TRBJ1-5; 10 bases are a match to TRBD1. This CDR3 is built from 15 residues. Germline lookup yields CDR1 SGHKS and CDR2 YYEKEE (reference sequence). J lost 5 bases, V lost 4 bases, and 6 bases had no gene match. Written as DNA, the CDR3 is TGTGCCAGCAGCAAGGACAGGGGGAGGGATCAGCCCCAGCATTTT. This encodes CASSKDRGRDQPQHF.

The chain has TRBV4-2 and TRBJ2-1, with D possibly being TRBD1 (6 bases). CDR1 LGHNA and CDR2 YNFKEQ come from the germline V gene. This CDR3 region has 13 residues. Trimming left V 3 bases short and J 9 bases short, with 12 bases between. The CDR3 protein is CASSQGAEGEQFF. Here the CDR3 DNA reads TGTGCCAGCAGCCAGGGGGCAGAGGGTGAGCAGTTCTTC.

The rearrangement links TRBV19 to TRBJ1-2; no reliable D call. The CDR3 loop spans 12 amino acids. Between the trimmed V and J ends, which lost 8 bases and 0 bases, there was a span of 7 bases. In germline, CDR1 is LNHDA, CDR2 SQIVND (reference sequence). The CDR3 sequence is CASGITNYGYTF. The CDR3, as DNA: TGTGCCAGTGGAATTACTAACTATGGCTACACCTTC. The complete variable domain, with remaining parts taken from reference TRBV19 and TRBJ1-2, reads DGGITQSPKYLFRKEGQNVTLSCEQNLNHDAMYWYRQDPGQGLRLIYYSQIVNDFQKGDIAEGYSVSREKKESFPLTVTSAQKNPTAFYLCASGITNYGYTFGSGTRLTVV.

V gene TRBV11-2 combines with J gene TRBJ2-1; D is unresolved. Germline-derived CDR1 and CDR2 are SGHAT and FQNNGV. The CDR3 length is 12 residues. Trimming stripped 6 bases from V and 2 bases from J, with 5 bases between. The CDR3 region has the DNA TGTGCCAGCAGGGGGACCTACAATGAGCAGTTCTTC. This translates into CASRGTYNEQFF.

This clone was recorded once. This sample also contains other DNA sequences that code for the same CDR3. The chain links TRBV9 to TRBJ2-7, with unresolved D. The CDR3 is made up of 14 amino acids. Germline V gives CDR1 SGDLS, CDR2 YYNGEE. V was shortened by 1 base and J by 2 bases, with 10 bases between the two germline ends. The CDR3 protein is CASSVSSGTYEQYF. The CDR3, as DNA: TGTGCCAGCAGCGTATCGTCAGGAACCTACGAGCAGTACTTC.